The sequence of this TCR beta chain was determined in a study of shared clonotypes between healthy human individuals. A CD45RA+ naive subset and a CD45RA-negative memory subset were split from CD4+ cells. Assay: immunoSEQ multiplex PCR; the TCRdb copy retains only in-frame clones and omits some. The sample holds about 600,000 clones, approximately 97% seen once. The V end lost 6 bases, the J end lost 0 bases, and 2 bases lay between the germline ends. Germline loops: CDR1 LNHDA, CDR2 SQIVND (reference sequence). This CDR3 comprises 12 residues. Sequenced: naive CD4+ T cells sorted from blood. Specified subset: CD45RA+ positively selected. The J gene is TRBJ1-4, the V gene TRBV19, with D unclear. This TCR derives from a woman in her 30s in good health. The CDR3: CASSTTNEKLFF. The CDR3 nucleotides are TGTGCCAGTAGCACAACTAATGAAAAACTGTTTTTT.